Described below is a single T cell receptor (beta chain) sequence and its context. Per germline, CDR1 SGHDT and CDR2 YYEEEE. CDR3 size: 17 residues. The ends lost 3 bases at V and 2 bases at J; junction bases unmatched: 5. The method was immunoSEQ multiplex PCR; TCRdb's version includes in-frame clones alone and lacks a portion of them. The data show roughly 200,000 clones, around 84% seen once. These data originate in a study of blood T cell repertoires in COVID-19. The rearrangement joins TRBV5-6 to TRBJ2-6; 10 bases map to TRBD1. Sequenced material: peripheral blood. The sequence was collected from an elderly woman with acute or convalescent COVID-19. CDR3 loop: CASSSTGGAAGANVLTF. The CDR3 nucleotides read TGTGCCAGCAGCTCGACAGGGGGCGCGGCTGGGGCCAACGTCCTGACTTTC.